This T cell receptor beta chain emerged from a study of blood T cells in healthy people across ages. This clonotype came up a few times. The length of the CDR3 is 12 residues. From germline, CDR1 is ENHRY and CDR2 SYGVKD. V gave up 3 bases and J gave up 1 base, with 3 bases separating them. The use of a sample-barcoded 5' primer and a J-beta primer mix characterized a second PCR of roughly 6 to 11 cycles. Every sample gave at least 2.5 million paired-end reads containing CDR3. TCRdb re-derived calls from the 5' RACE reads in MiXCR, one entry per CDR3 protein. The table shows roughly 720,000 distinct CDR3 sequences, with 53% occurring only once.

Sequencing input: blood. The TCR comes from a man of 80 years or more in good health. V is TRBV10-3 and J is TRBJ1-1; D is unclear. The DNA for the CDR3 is TGTGCCATCAGTGATCGGAACACTGAAGCTTTCTTT. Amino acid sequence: CAISDRNTEAFF.